This T cell receptor beta chain was recovered during a study of cytomegalovirus exposure and HLA in healthy donors. Germline V gene sequence: CDR1 SGHAT, CDR2 FQNNGV. The V end lost 2 bases, the J end lost 4 bases, and 17 bases lay between the germline ends. The CDR3 consists of 16 residues. 60 Vbeta and 13 Jbeta primers were used in PCR. Method: immunoSEQ multiplex PCR; TCRdb's copy keeps in-frame clones and lacks some. The sample has 130,000 or so clones, about 81% seen once. Study outcomes and limitations: In a later analysis, DRB1 alleles had the most associated TCRs; HLA-C alleles the fewest. A later analysis linked fewer than 20,000 TCR beta sequences to HLA alleles at 0.05 false discovery rate. The authors listed 164 TCR beta chains as cytomegalovirus-associated. It was shown in a later analysis that HLA-associated TCR beta chains were more clonally expanded than other, equally common chains.

Of note for this clone: Antigen: not known.

This sequence joins TRBV11-2 and TRBJ2-5; TRBD2 might be the D (6 bases). Specimen: PBMCs. This clonotype originated in a woman in her 50s in good health and CMV-seropositive. The CDR3: CASSLIGGRRGETQYF. DNA for the CDR3: TGTGCCAGCAGCTTAATAGGCGGTCGGAGGGGAGAGACCCAGTACTTC.